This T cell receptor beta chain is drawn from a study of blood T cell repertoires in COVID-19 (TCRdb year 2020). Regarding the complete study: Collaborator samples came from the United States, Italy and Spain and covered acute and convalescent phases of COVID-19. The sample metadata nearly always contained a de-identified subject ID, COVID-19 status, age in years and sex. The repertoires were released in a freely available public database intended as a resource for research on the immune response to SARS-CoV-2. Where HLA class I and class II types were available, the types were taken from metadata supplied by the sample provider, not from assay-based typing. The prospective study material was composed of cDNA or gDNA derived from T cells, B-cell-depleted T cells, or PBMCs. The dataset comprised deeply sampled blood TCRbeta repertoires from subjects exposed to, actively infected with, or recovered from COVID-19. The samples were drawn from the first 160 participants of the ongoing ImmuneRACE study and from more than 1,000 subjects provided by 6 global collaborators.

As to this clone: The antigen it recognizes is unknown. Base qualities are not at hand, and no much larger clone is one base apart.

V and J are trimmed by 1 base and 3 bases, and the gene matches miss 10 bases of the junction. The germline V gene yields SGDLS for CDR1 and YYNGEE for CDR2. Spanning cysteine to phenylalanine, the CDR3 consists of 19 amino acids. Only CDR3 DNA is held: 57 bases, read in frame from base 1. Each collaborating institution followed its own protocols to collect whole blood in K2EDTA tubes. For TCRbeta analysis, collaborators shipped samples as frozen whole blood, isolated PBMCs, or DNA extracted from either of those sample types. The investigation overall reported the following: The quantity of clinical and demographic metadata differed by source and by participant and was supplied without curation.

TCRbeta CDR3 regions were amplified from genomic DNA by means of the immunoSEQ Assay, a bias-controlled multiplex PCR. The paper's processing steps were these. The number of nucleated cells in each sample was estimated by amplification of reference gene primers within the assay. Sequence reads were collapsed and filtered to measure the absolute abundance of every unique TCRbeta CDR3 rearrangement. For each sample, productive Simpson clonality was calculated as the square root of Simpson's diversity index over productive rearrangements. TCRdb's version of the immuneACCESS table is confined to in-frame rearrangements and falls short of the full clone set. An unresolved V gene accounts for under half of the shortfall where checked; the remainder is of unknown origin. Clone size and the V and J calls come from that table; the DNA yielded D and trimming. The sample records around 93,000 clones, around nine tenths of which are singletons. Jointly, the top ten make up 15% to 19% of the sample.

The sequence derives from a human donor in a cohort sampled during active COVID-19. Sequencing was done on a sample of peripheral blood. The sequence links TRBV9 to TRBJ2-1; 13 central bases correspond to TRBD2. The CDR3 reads CASSVRGLAGTTVYNEQFF. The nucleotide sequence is TGTGCCAGCAGCGTAAGGGGACTAGCGGGGACCACGGTCTACAATGAGCAGTTCTTC.